The next 21 T cell receptor beta chains were all read from a single sample in a study of T cells in Graves' hyperthyroidism and ophthalmopathy. Authors of the study amplified TCR beta CDR3 regions from RNA transcripts. A first-round RT-PCR of the TCR CDR3 used the HTBI primer set. In TCRdb, the multiplex PCR reads were re-called with MiXCR into one record per CDR3 protein. The sample lists about 400,000 distinct CDR3 sequences, roughly 13% occurring once. Material: blood. The source of these receptors is a woman aged 18-30 years with Graves' hyperthyroidism.

The chain combines TRBV28 with TRBJ2-3; D unresolved. This CDR3 contains 12 residues. CDR1 and CDR2 from the germline V gene are MDHEN and SYDVKM. Trimming pared 5 bases from V and 4 bases from J, leaving 7 bases between. This chain's CDR3 is CASSTQSDTQYF. CDR3 coding DNA: TGTGCCAGCAGTACTCAGTCAGATACGCAGTATTTT.

This clonotype occurred once. The chain recombines TRBV2 with TRBJ2-7; 9 bases match TRBD2. The V and J ends lost 7 bases and 1 base, in that order; junction bases with no gene match: 8. The CDR3 is 15 residues long. The germline gives CDR1 SNHLY, CDR2 FYNNEI. The CDR3 protein is CASTVSGGRSYEQYF. The CDR3 coding sequence is TGTGCCAGCACCGTTAGCGGGGGCCGATCCTACGAGCAGTACTTC.

The sample holds many counts of this clonotype. This chain uses TRBV2 with TRBJ1-5; D ambiguous. Between the trimmed V and J ends, which lost 4 bases and 1 base, there was a span of 8 bases. Looked up from germline, CDR1 is SNHLY and CDR2 is FYNNEI. The CDR3 is 14 residues long. The CDR3 sequence: CASSVGLSNQPQHF. As DNA, the CDR3 is TGTGCCAGCAGTGTAGGACTCAGCAATCAGCCCCAGCATTTT.

The rearrangement links TRBV27 to TRBJ1-2; TRBD1 is a possible D gene (5 bases). Germline loops: CDR1 MNHEY, CDR2 SMNVEV (reference sequence). The CDR3 length is 17 residues. V shed 10 bases and J shed 5 bases, with 29 bases lying between them. CDR3 in amino acids: CATLSPGPKSVVYGYTF. CDR3 coding DNA: TGTGCCACCCTGTCGCCGGGACCTAAGTCTGTAGTTTATGGCTACACCTTC.

This clonotype has a count of ten or more. The chain recombines TRBV20-1 with TRBJ2-1; possible D gene TRBD1, 6 bases. The CDR3 loop spans 10 amino acids. Looked up from germline, CDR1 is DFQATT and CDR2 is SNEGSKA (reference sequence). Deletions cut 1 base from V and 11 bases from J, with 6 bases between. The CDR3 nucleotides read TGCAGTGCTAGAGGGGGGCAGCAGTTCTTC. Amino acids: CSARGGQQFF.

This clonotype was detected only once. This may stem from a read error, because a much larger clone lies one nucleotide away. CDR3 sequence: CASSPPTGAGADTRYF. Here the CDR3 DNA reads TGTGCCAGCTCACCACCGACGGGGGCAGGGGCAGATACGCGGTATTTT. The chain is built from TRBV18 and TRBJ2-3, with D perhaps matching TRBD1 or TRBD2 (6 bases each). CDR3 length: 16 amino acids. CDR1 and CDR2 (germline): KGHSH, LQKENI.

V gene TRBV7-9 combines with J gene TRBJ2-2; D tentatively fits TRBD1 or TRBD2 (6 bases each). The CDR3 is made up of 16 amino acids. Trimming took off 2 bases at V and 3 bases at J, with 13 bases between the two ends. CDR1 is SEHNR, CDR2 FQNEAQ, per germline (reference sequence). The CDR3: CASSLPGALDTGELFF. The CDR3 DNA follows: TGTGCCAGCAGCTTACCGGGGGCCCTCGACACCGGGGAGCTGTTTTTT.

This clonotype was recorded many times. The CDR3 DNA reads as TGTGCCAGCAGGAGCAGGGGCCCCTACAATGAGCAGTTCTTC. Residues: CASRSRGPYNEQFF. V usage is TRBV2 and J usage is TRBJ2-1; maybe TRBD1 (6 bases). The CDR3 sequence is 14 residues long. CDR1 and CDR2 from the germline V gene are SNHLY and FYNNEI. V lost 6 bases and J 2 bases, leaving 11 bases between the germline ends.

This clonotype was seen many times. The chain joins TRBV12-3 or TRBV12-4 to TRBJ1-4; a possible D gene is TRBD1 (6 bases). V was shortened by 4 bases and J by 2 bases, with 8 bases between the two germline ends. The CDR3 is made up of 14 amino acids. The CDR3 nucleotides are TGTGCCAGCAGTTCACAGGGTACTAATGAAAAACTGTTTTTT. This translates into CASSSQGTNEKLFF.

This clonotype was recorded a few times. The V gene is TRBV18, the J gene TRBJ2-3; D gene unclear. The V gene lost 8 bases and the J gene lost 3 bases, with 15 bases spanning the gap. CDR3 size: 14 residues. Looked up from germline, CDR1 is KGHSH and CDR2 is LQKENI. The chain's CDR3 is CASRRASITDTQYF. Here the CDR3 DNA reads TGTGCCAGCCGACGGGCCTCCATTACAGATACGCAGTATTTT.

The chain is built from TRBV4-2 and TRBJ2-7; 7 bases line up with TRBD1. V shed 0 bases and J 7 bases; nucleotides not matched to a gene: 12. The CDR3 is made up of 16 amino acids. Germline loops: CDR1 LGHNA, CDR2 YNFKEQ. The CDR3 sequence: CASSQDSAGGPLEQYF. In nucleotides, the CDR3 is TGTGCCAGCAGCCAAGATTCGGCAGGGGGACCCTTGGAGCAGTACTTC.

This clonotype was counted at least ten times. This chain connects TRBV20-1 to TRBJ2-5; TRBD2 might be the D (6 bases). Trimming took off 2 bases at V and 3 bases at J, with 7 bases between the two ends. Germline lookup yields CDR1 DFQATT and CDR2 SNEGSKA (reference sequence). CDR3 length: 12 amino acids. CDR3 protein: CSARTGEETQYF. CDR3 coding DNA: TGCAGTGCTAGAACGGGGGAAGAGACCCAGTACTTC.

This clonotype was seen at least ten times. This chain connects TRBV30 to TRBJ1-1, with 7 bases that match TRBD1. The junction had 3 bases not matched to a gene; V was cut back by 0 bases and J by 5 bases. CDR3 length: 13 residues. Germline CDR1 GTSNPN, CDR2 SVGIG (reference sequence). The chain's CDR3 is CAWSVVQGTEAFF. In nucleotides, the CDR3 is TGTGCCTGGAGTGTGGTACAGGGGACTGAAGCTTTCTTT.

This clonotype came up once. One end of the junction is discordant with germline, which a read error may explain. DNA of the CDR3: TGTGCCAGCAGCGTAGACGAGGGGAGGACTGAATCTTTCTTT. This gives the protein CASSVDEGRTESFF. The chain recombines TRBV9 with TRBJ1-1, with D maybe TRBD1 (5 bases). CDR3 length equals 14 residues. The germline V gene encodes CDR1 SGDLS and CDR2 YYNGEE.

This clonotype was counted many times. The chain joins TRBV24-1 to TRBJ1-5, with 7 bases lining up with TRBD1. There are 15 residues in the CDR3. After removal of 4 bases from V and 4 bases from J, the junction contained 6 bases not matched to a gene. Per germline, CDR1 KGHDR and CDR2 SFDVKD. The CDR3: CATSDPADRNQPQHF. The CDR3, as DNA: TGTGCCACCAGTGACCCAGCGGACAGGAATCAGCCCCAGCATTTT.

In this sample, this clonotype turned up a few times. The gene calls are TRBV6-9 and TRBJ2-3, with 9 positions matching TRBD1. The CDR3 runs to 16 residues. The germline V gene has CDR1 MNHGY and CDR2 SVAAGI. Trimming cost V 4 bases and J 2 bases; bases outside gene matches: 7. As DNA, the CDR3 is TGTGCCAGCAGTTCCCTTGGGACAGGGTTCACAGATACGCAGTATTTT. Translating gives CASSSLGTGFTDTQYF.

Ten or more counts support this clonotype. The V call is TRBV7-2, the J call TRBJ2-4; D might be TRBD1 or TRBD2, each matching 5 bases. V lost 5 bases and J 3 bases, leaving 17 bases between the germline ends. Germline CDR1 SGHTA, CDR2 FQGNSA. The CDR3 consists of 16 residues. This CDR3 is CASSPSVGVGKNIQYF. CDR3 nucleotide sequence: TGTGCCAGCAGCCCATCCGTGGGGGTAGGCAAAAACATTCAGTACTTC. Together with reference TRBV7-2 and TRBJ2-4, the CDR3 gives the full variable domain: GAGVSQSPSNKVTEKGKDVELRCDPISGHTALYWYRQSLGQGLEFLIYFQGNSAPDKSGLPSDRFSAERTGGSVSTLTIQRTQQEDSAVYLCASSPSVGVGKNIQYFGAGTRLSVL.

This clonotype was detected many times. This rearrangement joins TRBV9 to TRBJ2-1, with 10 nucleotides matching TRBD2. Germline-derived CDR1 and CDR2 are SGDLS and YYNGEE. V shed 4 bases and J 9 bases; nucleotides not matched to a gene: 16. CDR3 length: 17 amino acids. The CDR3 coding sequence is TGTGCCAGCAGCACCAAGGCCCAGACTAGCGGGCAGTCTGAGCAGTTCTTC. Its translation: CASSTKAQTSGQSEQFF.

This clonotype was found a few times. The chain joins TRBV10-3 to TRBJ2-3, with 7 bases aligning to TRBD2. Unmatched junction bases numbered 9, after V lost 6 bases and J lost 3 bases. Germline V gene data show CDR1 as ENHRY and CDR2 as SYGVKD. The length of the CDR3 is 15 residues. CDR3 coding DNA: TGTGCCATCAGGGGGGGGGTGGCTATAACAGATACGCAGTATTTT. It specifies CAIRGGVAITDTQYF.

This chain uses TRBV12-3 or TRBV12-4 with TRBJ2-7; 9 bases fit TRBD1. The length of the CDR3 is 14 residues. The junction had 9 bases not matched to a gene; V was cut back by 6 bases and J by 6 bases. CDR3 nucleotides: TGTGCCAGCAGCCCAACCCTGACAGGGGGCGAGCAGTACTTC. As protein: CASSPTLTGGEQYF.

J is TRBJ1-1 and V is TRBV6-1; 7 bases are shared with TRBD1. The CDR3 covers 16 residues. The V gene end was trimmed by 6 bases and the J gene end by 1 base; junction bases not matched to a gene: 11. Germline V gene lookup returns CDR1 MNHNS and CDR2 SASEGT. The CDR3 DNA follows: TGTGCCAGCAGACACCAGGGGGACCGATCGAACACTGAAGCTTTCTTT. Its protein product is CASRHQGDRSNTEAFF.